These 2 T cell receptor beta chains were sequenced from one sample in a study of T cell repertoires in cytomegalovirus infection. TCRdb itself ran the reads through MiXCR, one entry per CDR3 protein. This table has just under 550,000 distinct CDR3 sequences, around 27% appearing once. Sample: PBMCs. These receptor sequences come from a human donor in good health (CMV status not recorded). Some clones in this sample may be carry-over from other donors' samples.

This clonotype has a count of ten or more. The chain recombines TRBV6-5 with TRBJ1-1; the D gene is possibly TRBD1 (5 bases). The CDR3 sequence is 19 residues long. Germline V lookup: CDR1 MNHEY, CDR2 SVGAGI. The V gene lost 2 bases and the J gene lost 0 bases, with 22 bases spanning the gap. DNA for the CDR3: TGTGCCAGCAGTTACAAACTCCGGGGCAGGGCGACGTTGAACACTGAAGCTTTCTTT. Protein: CASSYKLRGRATLNTEAFF.

This clonotype has at least ten counts. For the CDR3, the DNA is TGTGCCAGCAGCCTACAGGGGGGCCGAGAGACCCAGTACTTC. It specifies CASSLQGGRETQYF. The J gene is TRBJ2-5, the V gene TRBV7-8; 8 bases match TRBD1. CDR1 and CDR2 (germline): SGHVS, FQNEAQ. After removal of 5 bases from V and 4 bases from J, the junction contained 6 bases not matched to a gene. The CDR3 runs 14 residues. The full variable domain, rest sourced from reference TRBV7-8 and TRBJ2-5, is GAGVSQSPRYKVAKRGQDVALRCDPISGHVSLFWYQQALGQGPEFLTYFQNEAQLDKSGLPSDRFFAERPEGSVSTLKIQRTQQEDSAVYLCASSLQGGRETQYFGPGTRLLVL.